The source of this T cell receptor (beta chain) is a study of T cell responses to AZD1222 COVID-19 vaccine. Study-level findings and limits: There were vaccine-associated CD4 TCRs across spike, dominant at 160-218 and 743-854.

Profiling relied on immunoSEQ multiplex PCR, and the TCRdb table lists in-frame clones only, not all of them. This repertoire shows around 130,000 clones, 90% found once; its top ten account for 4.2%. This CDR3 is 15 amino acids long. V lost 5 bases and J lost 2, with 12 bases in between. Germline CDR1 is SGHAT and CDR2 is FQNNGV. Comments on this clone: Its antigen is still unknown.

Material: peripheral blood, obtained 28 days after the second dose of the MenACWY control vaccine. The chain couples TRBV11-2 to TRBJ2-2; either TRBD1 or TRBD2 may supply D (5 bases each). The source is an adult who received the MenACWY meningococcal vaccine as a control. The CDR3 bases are TGTGCCAGCAGCGGACCCGGGACCAACACCGGGGAGCTGTTTTTT. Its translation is CASSGPGTNTGELFF. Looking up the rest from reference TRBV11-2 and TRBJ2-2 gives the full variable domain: EAGVAQSPRYKIIEKRQSVAFWCNPISGHATLYWYQQILGQGPKLLIQFQNNGVVDDSQLPKDRFSAERLKGVDSTLKIQPAKLEDSAVYLCASSGPGTNTGELFFGEGSRLTVL.